This T cell receptor (beta chain) was sequenced in a study of blood T cell repertoires in COVID-19. For the study at large: Some COVID-19 samples were acute and others convalescent; all came from the United States, Italy and Spain.

This CDR3 is built from 13 residues. Germline V gives CDR1 SGHAT, CDR2 FQNNGV. V was cut by 2 bases and J by 7 bases, with 11 bases left in between. The assay was immunoSEQ multiplex PCR, and TCRdb's table has in-frame clones only and misses some. The data contain fewer than 200,000 clones, under 90% of them singletons. This TCR derives from a human donor in a cohort sampled during active COVID-19. This chain connects TRBV11-2 to TRBJ1-1; D uncertain. The sample comprised peripheral blood. CDR3 in amino acids: CASSLTAGYEAFF. The CDR3 nucleotides are TGTGCCAGCAGCTTAACGGCGGGATATGAAGCTTTCTTT.